The next 22 T cell receptor beta chains were all read from a single sample in a study of lung T cells in sarcoidosis with Löfgren's syndrome. Each CDR3 protein is one row after TCRdb ran MiXCR on the reads. The sample gives about 19,000 distinct CDR3 sequences, 20% to 25% of which show up once; 0.75% to 0.95% is in the top ten. Sequenced material: CD4+ T cells from bronchoalveolar lavage. The receptors derive from a human donor with sarcoidosis (Löfgren's syndrome or another form), or a control subject (not recorded which).

This clonotype was picked up many times. The rearrangement uses TRBV11-2 and TRBJ1-1; TRBD1 might be the D (6 bases). Germline lookup yields CDR1 SGHAT and CDR2 FQNNGV. The CDR3 loop spans 15 amino acids. Trimming took 3 bases from V and 1 from J, leaving 12 bases between them. CDR3 region: CASSLGGQANTEAFF. Written as DNA, the CDR3 is TGTGCCAGCAGCTTGGGGGGCCAGGCGAACACTGAAGCTTTCTTT.

This clonotype was recorded once. A read error is possible here, since a much larger clone lies one base away. The chain carries TRBV11-2 and TRBJ1-3, with no clear D. The CDR3 has 14 residues. Germline assignment: CDR1 SGHAT and CDR2 FQNNGV. CDR3 protein: CAGSLTASGNTIYF. In DNA, the CDR3 is TGTGCCGGCAGCTTGACGGCGTCTGGAAACACCATATATTTT.

The chain recombines TRBV5-4 with TRBJ2-5; 10 nucleotides line up with TRBD2. Germline loops: CDR1 SGHNT, CDR2 YYREEE (reference sequence). The CDR3 extends over 14 amino acids. V shed 5 bases, J shed 3 bases, and the junction held 4 bases outside the gene matches. This chain's CDR3 is CASSSLAGEETQYF. As DNA, the CDR3 is TGTGCCAGCAGTTCTCTAGCGGGAGAAGAGACCCAGTACTTC.

This clonotype was counted only a few times. A much larger clonotype is one base distant, so this may be a read error. The chain employs TRBV6-5 and TRBJ2-3, with 10 bases matching TRBD2. This CDR3 is 17 amino acids long. V lost 8 bases, J lost 3 bases, and 14 bases stayed unmatched. The germline V gene encodes CDR1 MNHEY and CDR2 SVGAGI. As DNA, the CDR3 is TGTGCCAGCGGTCTTTCCCTAGCGGGAGCGATTACAGATACGCAGTATTTT. Translated: CASGLSLAGAITDTQYF.

In this sample, this clonotype turned up a few times. The V and J genes are TRBV29-1 and TRBJ2-7; D is tentatively TRBD1 or TRBD2 (6 bases each). Deletions cut 7 bases from V and 1 base from J, with 23 bases between. The CDR3 has 16 amino acids. Germline assignment: CDR1 SQVTM and CDR2 ANQGSEA. The CDR3 reads CSASGTSPGRSYEQYF. In DNA form, the CDR3 reads TGCAGCGCCTCCGGGACATCCCCGGGGAGGTCCTACGAGCAGTACTTC.

This clonotype was observed many times. This rearrangement joins TRBV24-1 to TRBJ2-7; no definite D call. CDR3 length: 12 residues. Germline V gives CDR1 KGHDR, CDR2 SFDVKD. The ends were cut back, 0 bases at V and 8 bases at J, with 7 bases in the middle. The DNA of the CDR3 is TGTGCCACCAGTGATTTGGCGGAAAAGCAGTACTTC. This encodes CATSDLAEKQYF.

Concerning this clonotype itself: Just one base apart from a much larger clone, this may be a read error. The chain has TRBV7-2 and TRBJ2-4; D gene uncertain. V gave up 4 bases and J gave up 5 bases, with 9 bases separating them. This CDR3 contains 13 residues. Germline values: CDR1 SGHTA, CDR2 FQGNSA. In nucleotides, the CDR3 is TGTGCCAGCAGCTCGACCCCCCAAAACATTCAGTACTTC. Translating it yields CASSSTPQNIQYF.

This clonotype showed up many times. The chain is built from TRBV12-3 or TRBV12-4 and TRBJ2-5, with no clear D. The CDR3 runs 12 residues. V gave up 8 bases and J gave up 0 bases, with 7 bases separating them. In DNA form, the CDR3 reads TGTGCCAGCTCTTTGTACCAAGAGACCCAGTACTTC. Encoded protein: CASSLYQETQYF.

This clonotype has a handful of counts. The chain uses TRBV2 and TRBJ1-1, with no clear D. V was trimmed by 4 bases and J by 3 bases, leaving 18 bases between them. Germline CDR1 is SNHLY and CDR2 is FYNNEI. The length of the CDR3 is 16 residues. This CDR3 is CASSVADSNTDTEAFF. For the CDR3, the DNA is TGTGCCAGCAGTGTGGCAGACTCTAATACGGACACTGAAGCTTTCTTT. Complete variable domain (other parts from reference TRBV2 and TRBJ1-1): EPEVTQTPSHQVTQMGQEVILRCVPISNHLYFYWYRQILGQKVEFLVSFYNNEISEKSEIFDDQFSVERPDGSNFTLKIRSTKLEDSAMYFCASSVADSNTDTEAFFGQGTRLTVV.

This clonotype was seen ten or more times. This chain joins TRBV4-2 and TRBJ2-7; a possible D gene is TRBD1 (6 bases). Germline CDR1 and CDR2: LGHNA and YNFKEQ. The CDR3 sequence is 15 residues long. V lost 1 base and J 2 bases, leaving 12 bases between the germline ends. The CDR3 nucleotides are TGTGCCAGCAGCCAAGCACAGGGTAGTACCTACGAGCAGTACTTC. The encoded protein is CASSQAQGSTYEQYF.

Judged by abundance, this clonotype is medium-sized. The V call is TRBV7-2, the J call TRBJ2-1, with D tentatively TRBD1 (6 bases). This CDR3 region has 15 residues. Germline CDR1 SGHTA, CDR2 FQGNSA. V lost 5 bases to trimming and J lost 2 bases, with 13 bases between them. The CDR3 DNA reads TGTGCCAGCAGCCTGACAGGCTATACCTACAATGAGCAGTTCTTC. This codes for CASSLTGYTYNEQFF. The full variable domain, in which reference TRBV7-2 and TRBJ2-1 provide the parts outside the CDR3, is GAGVSQSPSNKVTEKGKDVELRCDPISGHTALYWYRQSLGQGLEFLIYFQGNSAPDKSGLPSDRFSAERTGGSVSTLTIQRTQQEDSAVYLCASSLTGYTYNEQFFGPGTRLTVL.

About this clonotype itself: A much larger clone differs from this one at a single base, so this may be a read error. The genes are TRBV28 and TRBJ2-7; 9 nucleotides match TRBD2. This CDR3 spans 15 amino acids. Looked up from germline, CDR1 is MDHEN and CDR2 is SYDVKM. The CDR3 loop reads CASSLVTSGHYEQDF. Here the CDR3 DNA reads TGTGCCAGCAGTTTAGTGACTAGCGGACACTACGAGCAGGACTTC.

This clonotype was seen ten or more times. The chain links TRBV7-9 to TRBJ2-3; D ambiguous. CDR3 length equals 14 residues. CDR1 and CDR2 (germline): SEHNR, FQNEAQ (reference sequence). V was shortened by 1 base and J by 0 bases, with 5 bases between the two germline ends. The chain's CDR3 is CASSLGASTDTQYF. The DNA for the CDR3 is TGTGCCAGCAGCTTAGGGGCCAGCACAGATACGCAGTATTTT. The complete variable domain, with remaining parts taken from reference TRBV7-9 and TRBJ2-3, reads DTGVSQNPRHKITKRGQNVTFRCDPISEHNRLYWYRQTLGQGPEFLTYFQNEAQLEKSRLLSDRFSAERPKGSFSTLEIQRTEQGDSAMYLCASSLGASTDTQYFGPGTRLTVL.

The table lists this clonotype with a few counts. The rearrangement uses TRBV2 and TRBJ2-7; no definite D call. V lost 1 base and J lost 3, with 7 bases in between. Looked up from germline, CDR1 is SNHLY and CDR2 is FYNNEI. CDR3 size: 13 residues. CDR3 loop: CASSEVVDYEQYF. For the CDR3, the DNA is TGTGCCAGCAGTGAAGTGGTGGACTACGAGCAGTACTTC.

In this sample, this clonotype turned up a few times. V gene TRBV3-1 combines with J gene TRBJ2-4; D is ambiguous. V was trimmed by 8 bases and J by 6 bases, leaving 20 bases between them. There are 15 residues in the CDR3. Germline values: CDR1 LGHDT, CDR2 YNNKEL (reference sequence). This chain's CDR3 is CASQNLRGSGNIQYF. The DNA of the CDR3 is TGTGCCAGCCAAAATCTTAGAGGCTCCGGAAACATTCAGTACTTC.

The chain employs TRBV6-9 and TRBJ1-3; the D is unclear. Trimming removed 3 bases from V and 3 bases from J, with 12 bases in between. There are 15 residues in the CDR3. CDR1 and CDR2 (germline): MNHGY, SVAAGI. The CDR3 reads CASSYRSGGGNTIYF. The DNA for the CDR3 is TGTGCCAGCAGTTACCGATCGGGAGGTGGAAACACCATATATTTT.

This clonotype has a single count. The chain is built from TRBV29-1 and TRBJ2-3; the D call may be TRBD1 or TRBD2 (5 bases each). V was shortened by 8 bases and J by 3 bases, with 18 bases between the two germline ends. Germline CDR1 and CDR2: SQVTM and ANQGSEA. This CDR3 is 14 amino acids long. The CDR3 sequence: CSRGRIASTDTQYF. In DNA, the CDR3 is TGCAGCCGGGGACGGATCGCTAGTACAGATACGCAGTATTTT.

This clonotype turned up a few times. A much bigger clone sits one base away, suggesting this may be a read error. The genes are TRBV6-2 or TRBV6-3 and TRBJ1-1; D call uncertain. CDR3 length: 13 amino acids. Germline loops: CDR1 MNHEY, CDR2 SVGEGT. Between the trimmed V and J ends, which lost 2 bases and 10 bases, there was a span of 14 bases. CDR3 bases: TGTGCCAGCAGTTACCTATCTGTCGCTGGAGCTTTCTTT. Residues: CASSYLSVAGAFF.

A single count supports this clonotype. A read error is possible here, since a much larger clone lies one base away. The rearrangement links TRBV7-3 to TRBJ1-1; perhaps TRBD1 as D (5 bases). The ends were cut back, 8 bases at V and 0 bases at J, with 10 bases in the middle. Germline CDR1 and CDR2: SGHTA and FQGTGA. CDR3 length: 13 amino acids. Written as DNA, the CDR3 is TGTGCCAGCGGCACGACAGTGAACACTGAAGCTTTCTTT. It translates to CASGTTVNTEAFF.

This clonotype was counted many times. The chain combines TRBV7-2 with TRBJ2-3, with no clear D. V was shortened by 8 bases and J by 2 bases, with 5 bases between the two germline ends. The CDR3 consists of 11 residues. Germline V gene sequence: CDR1 SGHTA, CDR2 FQGNSA. The CDR3 region has the DNA TGTGCCAGCCGAGTCACAGATACGCAGTATTTT. It codes for CASRVTDTQYF.

This clonotype was detected ten times or more. V and J are TRBV28 and TRBJ2-1; D uncertain. The CDR3 is 11 amino acids. CDR1 is MDHEN, CDR2 SYDVKM, per germline. Trimming cost V 6 bases and J 5 bases, with 5 bases left between them. The CDR3 loop is CASRRHNEQFF. CDR3 nucleotide sequence: TGTGCCAGCAGGCGACACAATGAGCAGTTCTTC.

This clonotype turned up a few times. CDR3 coding DNA: TGTGCCAGCAGCTTGGCGGGAGGCCAGTACAATGAGCAGTTCTTC. Translation: CASSLAGGQYNEQFF. The V and J genes are TRBV5-4 and TRBJ2-1; TRBD2 matches at 7 bases. Germline CDR1 reads SGHNT; CDR2 reads YYREEE (reference sequence). After removal of 0 bases from V and 4 bases from J, the junction contained 4 bases not matched to a gene. This CDR3 region has 15 residues.